These T cell receptor beta chains were read from a single sample in a study of blood T cell repertoires in COVID-19. Sequenced by immunoSEQ multiplex PCR; TCRdb stores in-frame clones only, minus some. The sample yields 120,000 or so clones, 55% to 75% seen once. The sequenced material came from peripheral blood. Receptors originate from a human donor with acute or convalescent COVID-19. The donor label of this sample is uncertain. Both conserved end residues are trimmed from each CDR3. Each record gives: V gene, J gene, CDR3 protein.

TRBV7-9	TRBJ2-5	ASSRRGEETQY
TRBV28	TRBJ2-7	ASSSSGTGSYEQY
TRBV19	TRBJ1-2	ARPHLEGALIDYGYT
TRBV7-8	TRBJ2-5	ASSLPVLGQGDQETQY
TRBV24-1	TRBJ2-7	ATSDPRDSYEQY
TRBV28	TRBJ1-5	ASRTSRNQPQH
TRBV2	TRBJ2-1	ASLGTSGGNNEQF
TRBV10-2	TRBJ1-1	ASSEPGRNTEAF
TRBV11-2	TRBJ1-2	ASSPGTGDRQGYT
TRBV18	TRBJ1-6	ASSPGGVNSPLH
TRBV5-8	TRBJ2-4	ASSHPVTLAKNIQY
TRBV6-1	TRBJ1-4	ASSEAGTGSEKLF
TRBV5-1	TRBJ1-4	ASSSGTLSTNEKLF
TRBV19	TRBJ1-4	ASSTTRGVHEKLF
TRBV24-1	TRBJ2-1	ATSDYTGLGNNEQF
TRBV29-1	TRBJ1-1	STPQGEGMNTEAF
TRBV2	TRBJ1-6	ASSSNRGQSNSPLH
TRBV6-5	TRBJ2-5	ASRLDRGGETQY
TRBV30	TRBJ1-2	AWSLTGAYSNYGYT
TRBV12-3/TRBV12-4	TRBJ1-4	ASSDSNNEKLF
TRBV30	TRBJ1-4	AWTGQGARKLF
TRBV4-1	TRBJ2-7	ASSQDKGTFSYEQY
TRBV11-3	TRBJ2-1	ASSLRVRGEQF
TRBV30	TRBJ1-2	ASSQGQGSYGYT
TRBV5-1	TRBJ2-1	ASRNQLAGGYNEQF
TRBV5-6	TRBJ2-5	ASSFEEETQY
TRBV6-5	TRBJ1-1	ASSYNRDMNTEAF
TRBV3-1/TRBV3-2	TRBJ2-6	ASSPPQGFYSGANVLT
TRBV6-4	TRBJ2-2	ASSDSGAAGELF
TRBV4-1	TRBJ2-6	ASSQPGVSGANVLT
TRBV30	TRBJ1-6	AWTGQENSPLH